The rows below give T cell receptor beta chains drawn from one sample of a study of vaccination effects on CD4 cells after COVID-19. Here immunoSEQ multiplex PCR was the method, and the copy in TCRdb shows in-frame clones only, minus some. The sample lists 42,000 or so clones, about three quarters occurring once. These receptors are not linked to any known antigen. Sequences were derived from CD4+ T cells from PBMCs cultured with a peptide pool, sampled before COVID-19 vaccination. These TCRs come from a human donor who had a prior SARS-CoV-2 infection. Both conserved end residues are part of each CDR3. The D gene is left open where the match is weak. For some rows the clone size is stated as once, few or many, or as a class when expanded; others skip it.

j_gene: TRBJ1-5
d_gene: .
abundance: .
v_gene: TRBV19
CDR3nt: TGTGCCAGTAATGGAGAAGGCAATCAGCCCCAGCATTTT
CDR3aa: CASNGEGNQPQHF

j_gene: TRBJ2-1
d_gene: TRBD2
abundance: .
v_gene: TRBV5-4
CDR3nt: TGTGCCAGCAGCTTGGGGGAGGGGGAGCAGTTCTTC
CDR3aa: CASSLGEGEQFF

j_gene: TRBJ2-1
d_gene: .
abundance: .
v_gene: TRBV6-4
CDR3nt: TGTGCCAGCAGTGATTCGGGGCTCAATGAGCAGTTCTTC
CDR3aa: CASSDSGLNEQFF

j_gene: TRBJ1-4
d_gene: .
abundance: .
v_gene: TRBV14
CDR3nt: TGTGCCAGCAGCCAAGGACAGCCGCTTGCAACTAATGAAAAACTGTTTTTT
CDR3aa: CASSQGQPLATNEKLFF

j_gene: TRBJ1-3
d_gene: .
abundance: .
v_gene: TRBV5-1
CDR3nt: TGCGCCAGCAGACCGAAAGAGGGTGGCTCTGGAAACACCATATATTTT
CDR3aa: CASRPKEGGSGNTIYF

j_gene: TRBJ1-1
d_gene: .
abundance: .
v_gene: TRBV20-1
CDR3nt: TGCAGTGCTAGAAATCGGCTTGCGCATTTCTTT
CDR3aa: CSARNRLAHFF

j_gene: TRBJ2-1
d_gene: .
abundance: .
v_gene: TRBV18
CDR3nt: TGTGCCAGCTCACCTTTAGCCTCTGGGAGATATGAGCAGTTCTTC
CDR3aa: CASSPLASGRYEQFF

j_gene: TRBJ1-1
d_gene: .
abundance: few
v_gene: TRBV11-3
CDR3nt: TGTGCCAGCAGCTTAGTACAGGGCCTGAACACTGAAGCTTTCTTT
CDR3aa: CASSLVQGLNTEAFF

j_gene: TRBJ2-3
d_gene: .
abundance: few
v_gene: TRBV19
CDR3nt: TGTGCCAGTAGTAAGCTCGGGACACTTAGCACAGATACGCAGTATTTT
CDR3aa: CASSKLGTLSTDTQYF

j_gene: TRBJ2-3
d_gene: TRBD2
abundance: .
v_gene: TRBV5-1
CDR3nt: TGCGCCAGCAGCTCCGGGACTAGCGGGGCGGATACGCAGTATTTT
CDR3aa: CASSSGTSGADTQYF

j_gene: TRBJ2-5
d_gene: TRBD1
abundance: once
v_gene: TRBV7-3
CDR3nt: TGTGCCAGCAGTCGCCCGGGACAGGGGAAAGAGACCCAGTACTTC
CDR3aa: CASSRPGQGKETQYF

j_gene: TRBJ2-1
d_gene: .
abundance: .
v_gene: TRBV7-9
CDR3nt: TGTGCCAGCAGCTTTTACGAGGGGTCCCCCTTTAATGAGCAGTTCTTC
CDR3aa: CASSFYEGSPFNEQFF

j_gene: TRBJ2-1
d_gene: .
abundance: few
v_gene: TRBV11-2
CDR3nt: TGTGCCAGCAGCTTAGATCGGTCCTACAATGAGCAGTTCTTC
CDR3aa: CASSLDRSYNEQFF

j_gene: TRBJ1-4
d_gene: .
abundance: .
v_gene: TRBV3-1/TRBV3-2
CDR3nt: TGTGCCAGCAGCCAAGATACCGAAAAACTGTTTTTT
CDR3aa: CASSQDTEKLFF

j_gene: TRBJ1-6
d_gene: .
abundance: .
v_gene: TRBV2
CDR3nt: TGTGCCAGCAGTCTCACGGGCCCTCGTTCACCCCTCCACTTT
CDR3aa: CASSLTGPRSPLHF

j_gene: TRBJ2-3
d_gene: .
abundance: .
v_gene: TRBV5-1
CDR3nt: TGCGCCAGCAGCCAGGAAGGAGATACGCAGTATTTT
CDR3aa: CASSQEGDTQYF

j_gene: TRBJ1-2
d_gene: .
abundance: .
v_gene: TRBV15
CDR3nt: TGTGCCACCAGCGGCTACCCGGGGTCTCTTCAGGGTGGCTACACCTTC
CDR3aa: CATSGYPGSLQGGYTF

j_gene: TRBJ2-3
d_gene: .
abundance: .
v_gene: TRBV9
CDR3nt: TGTGCCAGCAGCGTAGACGGAGACGCCACAGATACGCAGTATTTT
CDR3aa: CASSVDGDATDTQYF

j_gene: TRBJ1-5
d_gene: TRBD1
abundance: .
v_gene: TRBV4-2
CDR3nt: TGTGCCAGCAGCCAAGAACAGGGGGCGCGTTCCGGCAATCAGCCCCAGCATTTT
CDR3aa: CASSQEQGARSGNQPQHF

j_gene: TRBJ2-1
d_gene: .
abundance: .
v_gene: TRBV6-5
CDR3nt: TGTGCCAGCAGTCAGGGGCCGTCCTACAATGAGCAGTTCTTC
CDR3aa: CASSQGPSYNEQFF

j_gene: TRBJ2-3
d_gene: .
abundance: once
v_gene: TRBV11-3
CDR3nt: TGTGCCAGCAGCTTAGAGCCCGAGGATACGCAGTATTTT
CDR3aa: CASSLEPEDTQYF

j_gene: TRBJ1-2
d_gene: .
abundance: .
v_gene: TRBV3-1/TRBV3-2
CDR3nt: TGTGCCAGCAGGCCGGGGGGGTCGAGGGGCTACACCTTC
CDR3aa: CASRPGGSRGYTF

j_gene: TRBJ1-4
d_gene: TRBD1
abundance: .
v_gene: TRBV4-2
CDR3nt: TGTGCCAGCAGCCAAGAACAGGGGAGAGATGAAAAACTGTTTTTT
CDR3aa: CASSQEQGRDEKLFF

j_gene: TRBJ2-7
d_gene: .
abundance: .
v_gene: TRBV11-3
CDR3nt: TGTGCCAGCAGCTTAGAGCGCTACGAGCAGTACTTC
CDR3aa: CASSLERYEQYF

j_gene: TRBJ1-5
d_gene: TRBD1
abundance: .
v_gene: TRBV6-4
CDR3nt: TGTGCCATACAGTGCCCAAACAGGGGGGGCGGTCAGCCCCAGCATTTT
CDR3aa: CAIQCPNRGGGQPQHF

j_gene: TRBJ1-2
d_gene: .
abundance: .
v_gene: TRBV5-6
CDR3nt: TGTGCCAGCAGCTTGCGCGGCTTATATGGCTACACCTTC
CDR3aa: CASSLRGLYGYTF

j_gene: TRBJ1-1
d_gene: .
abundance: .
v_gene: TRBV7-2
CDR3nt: TGTGCCAGCAGCTTATATGTCCCTGGGACTGAAGCTTTCTTT
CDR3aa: CASSLYVPGTEAFF

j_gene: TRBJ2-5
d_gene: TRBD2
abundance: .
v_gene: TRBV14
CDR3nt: TGTGCCAGCAGCCAAGATTTCCGCCAACGGGGGGGACTAGCGTCGGAGACCCAGTACTTC
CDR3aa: CASSQDFRQRGGLASETQYF

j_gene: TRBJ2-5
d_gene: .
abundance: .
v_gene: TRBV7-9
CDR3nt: TGTGCCAGCAGCCCTACGGGTCGAGGGGGAGAGACCCAGTACTTC
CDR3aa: CASSPTGRGGETQYF

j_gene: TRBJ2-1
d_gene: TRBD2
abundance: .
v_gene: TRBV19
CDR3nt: TGTGCCAGTAGTATAGTGGCTAGCGGGGGGGAGCAGTTCTTC
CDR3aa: CASSIVASGGEQFF

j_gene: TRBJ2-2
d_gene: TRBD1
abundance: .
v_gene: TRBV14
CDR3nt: TGTGCCAGCAGCCAAGTAACCGGGACAGGGGAGGCCGGGGAGCTGTTTTTT
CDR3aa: CASSQVTGTGEAGELFF

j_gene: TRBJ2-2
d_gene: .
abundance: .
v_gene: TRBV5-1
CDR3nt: TGCGCCAGCAGCTTGGGGGACGTTACCCTTGGGGAGCTGTTTTTT
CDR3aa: CASSLGDVTLGELFF

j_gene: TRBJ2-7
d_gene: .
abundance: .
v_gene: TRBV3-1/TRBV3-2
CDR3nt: TGTGCCAGCAGCCACACCTGGGGTTACGAGCAGTACTTC
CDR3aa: CASSHTWGYEQYF

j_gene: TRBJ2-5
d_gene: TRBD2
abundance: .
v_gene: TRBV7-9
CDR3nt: TGTGCCAGCAGCTTTGGGACTAGCGGAGGTGAGACCCAGTACTTC
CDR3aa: CASSFGTSGGETQYF

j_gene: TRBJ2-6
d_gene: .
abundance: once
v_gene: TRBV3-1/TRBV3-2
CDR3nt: TGTGCCAGCAGCCAAGATGGGACAAGGGGATCCATTTTC
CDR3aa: CASSQDGTRGSIF

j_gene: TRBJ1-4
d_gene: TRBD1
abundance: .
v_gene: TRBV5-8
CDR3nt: TGTGCCAGCAGCCCCGGACAGGGAAGGAATGAAAAACTGTTTTTT
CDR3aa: CASSPGQGRNEKLFF

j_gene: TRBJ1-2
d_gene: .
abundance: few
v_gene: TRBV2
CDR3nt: TGTGCCAGCAGTGACAGCGCCGGCTATGGCTACACCTTC
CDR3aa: CASSDSAGYGYTF

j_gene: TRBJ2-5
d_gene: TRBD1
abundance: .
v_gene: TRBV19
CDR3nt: TGTGCCAGTAGTATTTCCTGGGACAGACAAGAGACCCAGTACTTC
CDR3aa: CASSISWDRQETQYF

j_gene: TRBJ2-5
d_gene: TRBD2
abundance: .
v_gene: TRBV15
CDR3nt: TGTGCCACCAGCAGAGGACTAGCGGGGGGGGCAGAGACCCAGTACTTC
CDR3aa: CATSRGLAGGAETQYF

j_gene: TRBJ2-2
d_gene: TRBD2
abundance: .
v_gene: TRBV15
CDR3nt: TGTGCCACCGGGCCGGGAGTAGCGGGGTTCGGGGAGCTGTTTTTT
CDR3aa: CATGPGVAGFGELFF

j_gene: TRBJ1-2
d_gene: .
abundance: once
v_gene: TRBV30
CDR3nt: TGTGCCTGTACTAACTATGGCTACACCTTC
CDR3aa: CACTNYGYTF

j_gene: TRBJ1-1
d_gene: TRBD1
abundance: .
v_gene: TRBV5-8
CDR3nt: TGTGCCAGCAGCCCGGGGACAGGGTGGGACACTGAAGCTTTCTTT
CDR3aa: CASSPGTGWDTEAFF

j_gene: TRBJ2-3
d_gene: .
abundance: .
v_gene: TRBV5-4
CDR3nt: TGTGCCAGCAGCTTGGTCTTCACAGATACGCAGTATTTT
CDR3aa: CASSLVFTDTQYF

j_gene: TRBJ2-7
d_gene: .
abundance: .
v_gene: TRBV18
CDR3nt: TGTGCCAGCTCATCCCCGAGTCCTCCCTACGAGCAGTACTTC
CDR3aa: CASSSPSPPYEQYF

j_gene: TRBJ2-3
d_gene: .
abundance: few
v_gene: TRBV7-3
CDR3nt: TGTGCCAGCAGCTTAACGTCTGCAGGCGTCGCAGATACGCAGTATTTT
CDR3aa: CASSLTSAGVADTQYF

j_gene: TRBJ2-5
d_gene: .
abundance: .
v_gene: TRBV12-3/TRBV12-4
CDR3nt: TGTGCCAGCAGCCTGGACGGGGAGACCCAGTACTTC
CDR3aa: CASSLDGETQYF

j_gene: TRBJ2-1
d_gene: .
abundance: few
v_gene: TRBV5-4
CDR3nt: TGTGCCAGCAGTCGGGACTCCAATATCCTCTACAATGAGCAGTTCTTC
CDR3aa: CASSRDSNILYNEQFF

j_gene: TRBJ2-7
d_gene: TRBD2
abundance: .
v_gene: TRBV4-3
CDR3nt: TGCGCCAGCAGCCTAGGGACTAGCGGGAGTATGTCCTACGAGCAGTACTTC
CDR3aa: CASSLGTSGSMSYEQYF

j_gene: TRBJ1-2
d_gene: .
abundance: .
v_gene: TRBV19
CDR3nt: TGTGCCACCCGACGTGGCCCTAACTATGGCTACACCTTC
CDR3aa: CATRRGPNYGYTF

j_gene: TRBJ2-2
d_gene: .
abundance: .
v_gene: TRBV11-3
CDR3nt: TGTGCCAGCCGAAGGGGTGGCCTATTAAACACCGGGGAGCTGTTTTTT
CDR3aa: CASRRGGLLNTGELFF

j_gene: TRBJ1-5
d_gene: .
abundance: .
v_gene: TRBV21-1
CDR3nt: TGTGCCAGCAGCAAAGAAGGACAGGGAGGGGGTCAGCCCCAGCATTTT
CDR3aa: CASSKEGQGGGQPQHF

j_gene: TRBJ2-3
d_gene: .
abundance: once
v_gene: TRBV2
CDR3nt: TGTGCCAGCAGTTTTAGTAATACGCAGTATTTT
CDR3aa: CASSFSNTQYF

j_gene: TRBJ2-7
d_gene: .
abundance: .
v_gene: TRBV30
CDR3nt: TGTGCCTGGAGTGTACTTGAAATGTGGGGCGAGCAGTACTTC
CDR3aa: CAWSVLEMWGEQYF

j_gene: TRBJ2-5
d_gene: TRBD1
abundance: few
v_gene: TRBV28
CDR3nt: TGTGCCAGCAGTTTATGGACAGGGCGGGAAGAGACCCAGTACTTC
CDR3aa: CASSLWTGREETQYF